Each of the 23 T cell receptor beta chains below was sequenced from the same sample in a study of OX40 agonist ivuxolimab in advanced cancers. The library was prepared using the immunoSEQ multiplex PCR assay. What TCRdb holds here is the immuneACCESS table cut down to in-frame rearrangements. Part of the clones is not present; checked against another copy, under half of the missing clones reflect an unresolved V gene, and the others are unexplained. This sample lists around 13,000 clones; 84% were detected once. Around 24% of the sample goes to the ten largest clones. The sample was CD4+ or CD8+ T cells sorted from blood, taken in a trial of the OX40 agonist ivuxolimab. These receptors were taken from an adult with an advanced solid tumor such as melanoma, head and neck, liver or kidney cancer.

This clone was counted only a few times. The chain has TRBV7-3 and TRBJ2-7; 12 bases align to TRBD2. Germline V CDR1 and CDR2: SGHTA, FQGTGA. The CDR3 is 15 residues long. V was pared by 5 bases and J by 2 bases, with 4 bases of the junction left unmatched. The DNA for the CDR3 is TGTGCCAGCAGCGAACTAGCGGGAGGCCCCTACGAGCAGTACTTC. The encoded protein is CASSELAGGPYEQYF.

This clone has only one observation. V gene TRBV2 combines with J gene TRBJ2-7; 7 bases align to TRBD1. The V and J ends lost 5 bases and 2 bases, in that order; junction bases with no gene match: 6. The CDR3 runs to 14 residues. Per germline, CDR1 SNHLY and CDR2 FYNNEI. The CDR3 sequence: CASSPGQSPYEQYF. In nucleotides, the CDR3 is TGTGCCAGCAGTCCGGGACAGTCCCCCTACGAGCAGTACTTC.

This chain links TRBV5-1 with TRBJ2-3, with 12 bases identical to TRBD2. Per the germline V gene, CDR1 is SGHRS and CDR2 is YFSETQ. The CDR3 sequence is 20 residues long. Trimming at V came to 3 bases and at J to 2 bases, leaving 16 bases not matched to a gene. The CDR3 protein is CASSSIPWTSGDSPTDTQYF. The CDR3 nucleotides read TGCGCCAGCAGCTCCATACCCTGGACTAGCGGGGACTCCCCCACAGATACGCAGTATTTT.

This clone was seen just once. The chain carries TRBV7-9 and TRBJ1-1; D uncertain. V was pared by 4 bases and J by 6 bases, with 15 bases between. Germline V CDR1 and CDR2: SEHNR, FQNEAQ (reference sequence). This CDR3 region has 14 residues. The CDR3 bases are TGTGCCAGCAGCTCCCCGAAACGTGAGCCTGAAGCTTTCTTT. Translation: CASSSPKREPEAFF.

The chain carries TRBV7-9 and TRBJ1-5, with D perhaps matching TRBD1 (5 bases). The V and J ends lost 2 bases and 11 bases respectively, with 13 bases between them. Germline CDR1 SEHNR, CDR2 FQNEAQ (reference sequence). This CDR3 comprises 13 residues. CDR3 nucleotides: TGTGCCAGCAGCTTAAGATCAGAAGGGGCCCAGCATTTT. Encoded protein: CASSLRSEGAQHF.

The CDR3 DNA follows: TGTGCCAGCAGTCTACAGGGATCGGGGTCACCCCTCCACTTT. Translated: CASSLQGSGSPLHF. The V call is TRBV9, the J call TRBJ1-6; D perhaps matches TRBD1 (6 bases). V lost 5 bases and J 10 bases, leaving 16 bases between the germline ends. The CDR3 covers 14 residues. From germline, CDR1 is SGDLS and CDR2 YYNGEE.

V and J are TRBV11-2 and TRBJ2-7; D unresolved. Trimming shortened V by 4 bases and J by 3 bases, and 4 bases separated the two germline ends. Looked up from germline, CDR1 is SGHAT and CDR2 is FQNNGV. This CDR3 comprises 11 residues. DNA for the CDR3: TGTGCCAGCAGCTCAAGCTACGAGCAGTACTTC. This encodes CASSSSYEQYF.

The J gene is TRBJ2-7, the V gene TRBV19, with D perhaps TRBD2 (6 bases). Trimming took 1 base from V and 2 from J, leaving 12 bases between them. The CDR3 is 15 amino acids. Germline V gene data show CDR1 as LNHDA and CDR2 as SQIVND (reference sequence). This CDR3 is CASSIGRGLTYEQYF. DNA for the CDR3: TGTGCCAGTAGTATAGGTAGGGGACTGACCTACGAGCAGTACTTC.

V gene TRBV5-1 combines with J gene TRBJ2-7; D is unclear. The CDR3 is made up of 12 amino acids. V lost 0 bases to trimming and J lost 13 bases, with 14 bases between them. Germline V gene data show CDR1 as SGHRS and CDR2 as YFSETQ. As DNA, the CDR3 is TGCGCCAGCAGCTTGGCGGGCAGCCTAGAATACTTC. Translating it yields CASSLAGSLEYF.

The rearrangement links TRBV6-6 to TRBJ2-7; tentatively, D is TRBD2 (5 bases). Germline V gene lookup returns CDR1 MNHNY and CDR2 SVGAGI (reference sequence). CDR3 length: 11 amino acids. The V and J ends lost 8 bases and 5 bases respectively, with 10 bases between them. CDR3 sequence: CASLEGDEQYF. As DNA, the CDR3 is TGTGCCAGCCTCGAGGGCGACGAGCAGTACTTC.

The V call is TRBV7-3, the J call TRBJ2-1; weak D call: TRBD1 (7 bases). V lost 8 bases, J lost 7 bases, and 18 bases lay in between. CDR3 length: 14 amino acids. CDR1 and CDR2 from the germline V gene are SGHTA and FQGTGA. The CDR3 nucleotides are TGTGCCAGCGGAGGGGGCAGGGGAAGGAATGAGCAGTTCTTC. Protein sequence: CASGGGRGRNEQFF.

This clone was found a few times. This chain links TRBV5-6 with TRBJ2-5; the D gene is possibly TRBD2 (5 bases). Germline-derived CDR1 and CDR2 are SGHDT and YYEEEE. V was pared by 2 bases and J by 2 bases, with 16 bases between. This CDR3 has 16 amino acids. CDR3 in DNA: TGTGCCAGCAGCTTAGCGGTGGGAAGTCCGCAAGAGACCCAGTACTTC. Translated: CASSLAVGSPQETQYF.

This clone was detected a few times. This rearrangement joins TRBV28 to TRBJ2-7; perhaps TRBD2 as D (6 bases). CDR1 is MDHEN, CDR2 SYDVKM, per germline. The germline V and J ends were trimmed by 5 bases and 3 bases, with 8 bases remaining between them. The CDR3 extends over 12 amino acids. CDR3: CASSQEGYEQYF. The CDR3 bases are TGTGCCAGCAGTCAGGAGGGCTACGAGCAGTACTTC.

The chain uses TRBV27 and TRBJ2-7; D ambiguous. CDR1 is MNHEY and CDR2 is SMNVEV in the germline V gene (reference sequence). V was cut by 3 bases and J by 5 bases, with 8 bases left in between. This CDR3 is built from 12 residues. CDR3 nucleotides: TGTGCCAGCAGTTTCGGGCCCCACGAGCAGTACTTC. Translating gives CASSFGPHEQYF.

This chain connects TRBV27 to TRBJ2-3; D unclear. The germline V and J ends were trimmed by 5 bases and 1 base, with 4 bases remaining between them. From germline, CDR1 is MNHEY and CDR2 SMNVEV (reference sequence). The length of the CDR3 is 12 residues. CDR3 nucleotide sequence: TGTGCCAGCAGTCCTGGCACAGATACGCAGTATTTT. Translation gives CASSPGTDTQYF.

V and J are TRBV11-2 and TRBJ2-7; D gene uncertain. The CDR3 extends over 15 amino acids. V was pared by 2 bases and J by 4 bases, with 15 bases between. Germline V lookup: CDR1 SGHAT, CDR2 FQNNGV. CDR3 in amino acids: CASSLTPSYTYEQYF. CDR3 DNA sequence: TGTGCCAGCAGCTTAACTCCCTCGTACACTTACGAGCAGTACTTC.

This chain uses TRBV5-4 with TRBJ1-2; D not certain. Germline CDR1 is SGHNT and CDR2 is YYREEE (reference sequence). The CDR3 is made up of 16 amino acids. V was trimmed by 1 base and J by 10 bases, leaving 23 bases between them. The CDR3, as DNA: TGTGCCAGCAGCTTGAATTTGCCGGACCCAGATAGCGCCTACACCTTC. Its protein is CASSLNLPDPDSAYTF.

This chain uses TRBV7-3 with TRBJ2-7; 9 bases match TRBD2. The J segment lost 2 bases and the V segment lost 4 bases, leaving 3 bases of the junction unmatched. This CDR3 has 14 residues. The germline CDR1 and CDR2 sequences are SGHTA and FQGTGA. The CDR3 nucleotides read TGTGCCAGCAGCTCCAGCGGGGGGACCTACGAGCAGTACTTC. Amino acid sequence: CASSSSGGTYEQYF.

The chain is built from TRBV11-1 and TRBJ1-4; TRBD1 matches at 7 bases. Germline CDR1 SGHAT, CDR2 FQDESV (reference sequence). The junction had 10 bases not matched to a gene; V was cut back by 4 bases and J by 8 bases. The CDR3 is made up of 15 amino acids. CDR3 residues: CASSYTGETGEKLFF. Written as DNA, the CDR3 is TGTGCCAGCAGCTATACCGGGGAGACAGGGGAAAAACTGTTTTTT.

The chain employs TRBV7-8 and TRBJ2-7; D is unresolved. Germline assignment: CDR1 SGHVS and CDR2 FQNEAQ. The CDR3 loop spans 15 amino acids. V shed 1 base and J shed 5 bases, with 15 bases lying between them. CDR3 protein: CASSLVHIFPDEQYF. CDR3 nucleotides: TGTGCCAGCAGCTTAGTTCACATCTTCCCAGACGAGCAGTACTTC.

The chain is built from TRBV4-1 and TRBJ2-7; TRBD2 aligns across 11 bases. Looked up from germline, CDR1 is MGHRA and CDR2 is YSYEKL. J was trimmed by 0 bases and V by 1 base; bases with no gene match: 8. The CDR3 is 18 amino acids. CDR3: CASSQVIHLAGGSYEQYF. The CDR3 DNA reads TGCGCCAGCAGCCAAGTTATCCATCTAGCGGGAGGCTCCTACGAGCAGTACTTC.

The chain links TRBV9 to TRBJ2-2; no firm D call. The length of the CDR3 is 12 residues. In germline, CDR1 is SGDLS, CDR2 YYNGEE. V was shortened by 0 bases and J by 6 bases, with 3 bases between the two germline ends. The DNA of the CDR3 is TGTGCCAGCAGCGTAGGATCCGGGGAGCTGTTTTTT. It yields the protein CASSVGSGELFF.

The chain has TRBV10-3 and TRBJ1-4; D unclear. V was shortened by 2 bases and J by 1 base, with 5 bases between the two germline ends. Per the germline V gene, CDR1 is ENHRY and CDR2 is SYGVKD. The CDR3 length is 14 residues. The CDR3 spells CAISEEGTNEKLFF. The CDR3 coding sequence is TGTGCCATCAGTGAGGAGGGAACTAATGAAAAACTGTTTTTT.